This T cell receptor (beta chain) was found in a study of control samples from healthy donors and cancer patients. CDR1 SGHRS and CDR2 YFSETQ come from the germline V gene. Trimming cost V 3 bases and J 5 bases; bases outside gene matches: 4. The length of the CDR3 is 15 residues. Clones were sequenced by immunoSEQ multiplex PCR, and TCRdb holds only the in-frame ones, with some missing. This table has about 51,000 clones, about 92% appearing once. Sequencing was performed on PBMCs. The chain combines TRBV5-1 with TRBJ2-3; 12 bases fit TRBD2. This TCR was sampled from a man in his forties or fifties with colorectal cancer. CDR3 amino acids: CASSYGLAGQDTQYF. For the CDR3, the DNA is TGCGCCAGCAGCTATGGACTAGCGGGACAAGATACGCAGTATTTT.